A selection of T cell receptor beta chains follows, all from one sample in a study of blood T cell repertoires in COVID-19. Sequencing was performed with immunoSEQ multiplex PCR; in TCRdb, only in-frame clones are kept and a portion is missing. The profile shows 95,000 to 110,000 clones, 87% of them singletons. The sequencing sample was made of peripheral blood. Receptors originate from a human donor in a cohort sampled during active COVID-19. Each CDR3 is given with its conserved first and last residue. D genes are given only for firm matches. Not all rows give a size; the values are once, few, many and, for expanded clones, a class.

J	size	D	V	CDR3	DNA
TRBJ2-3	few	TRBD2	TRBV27	CASSSSGGLAVYSTDTQYF	TGTGCCAGCAGCTCTTCGGGGGGACTAGCGGTTTATAGCACAGATACGCAGTATTTT
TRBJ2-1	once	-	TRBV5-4	CASSFRGGRFNEQFF	TGTGCCAGCAGCTTTAGGGGTGGACGGTTTAATGAGCAGTTCTTC
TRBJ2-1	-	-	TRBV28	CASKVGSDEQFF	TGTGCCAGCAAGGTCGGTAGCGATGAGCAGTTCTTC
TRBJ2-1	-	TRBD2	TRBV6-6	CASRLAGWDEQFF	TGTGCCAGCAGGCTAGCGGGGTGGGATGAGCAGTTCTTC
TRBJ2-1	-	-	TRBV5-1	CASSFPYYNEQFF	TGCGCCAGCAGCTTTCCCTACTACAATGAGCAGTTCTTC
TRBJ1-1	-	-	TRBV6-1	CASSDGGRNTEAFF	TGTGCCAGCAGTGACGGGGGTAGGAACACTGAAGCTTTCTTT
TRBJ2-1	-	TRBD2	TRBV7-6	CASSPGGPYNEQFF	TGTGCCAGCAGCCCGGGGGGGCCATACAATGAGCAGTTCTTC
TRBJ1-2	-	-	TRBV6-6	CASSYSSGNYGYTF	TGTGCCAGCAGTTACTCATCGGGGAACTATGGCTACACCTTC
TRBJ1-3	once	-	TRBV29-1	CSVDRLQDTIYF	TGCAGCGTTGACAGGCTTCAGGACACCATATATTTT
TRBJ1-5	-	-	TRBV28	CASSLPGNSGQPQHF	TGTGCCAGCAGTTTACCAGGGAATTCGGGTCAGCCCCAGCATTTT
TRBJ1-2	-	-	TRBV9	CASSVGDSIGGYTF	TGTGCCAGCAGCGTAGGCGACAGCATTGGTGGCTACACCTTC
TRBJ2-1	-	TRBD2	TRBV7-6	CASSLPPGLADLLPNEQFF	TGTGCCAGCAGCTTACCTCCGGGACTAGCGGACCTACTCCCCAATGAGCAGTTCTTC
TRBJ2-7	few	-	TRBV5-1	CASSSGHAVSYEQYF	TGCGCCAGCAGCTCGGGACACGCGGTCTCCTACGAGCAGTACTTC
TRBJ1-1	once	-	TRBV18	CASSKSGTEAFF	TGTGCCAGCTCGAAATCCGGGACAGAAGCTTTCTTT
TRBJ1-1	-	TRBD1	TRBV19	CASRPLDRMNTEAFF	TGTGCCAGTAGGCCTCTGGACAGGATGAACACTGAAGCTTTCTTT
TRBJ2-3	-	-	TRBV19	CASSSPGSDTQYF	TGTGCCAGTAGTAGCCCGGGTTCAGATACGCAGTATTTT
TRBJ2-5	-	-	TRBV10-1	CASSESLEKRETQYF	TGCGCCAGCAGTGAGTCTCTCGAGAAACGGGAGACCCAGTACTTC
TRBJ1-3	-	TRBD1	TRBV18	CASWTGQDSGNTIYF	TGTGCCAGCTGGACGGGACAGGACTCTGGAAACACCATATATTTT
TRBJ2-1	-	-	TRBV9	CASSVRAASSYNEQFF	TGTGCCAGCAGCGTACGAGCGGCTAGCTCCTACAATGAGCAGTTCTTC
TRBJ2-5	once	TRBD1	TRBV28	CASSLMGQALGTQYF	TGTGCCAGCAGTTTAATGGGACAGGCCCTCGGGACCCAGTACTTC
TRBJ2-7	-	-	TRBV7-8	CASSLYQGQAYYEQYF	TGTGCCAGCAGCTTATATCAGGGCCAAGCGTACTACGAGCAGTACTTC
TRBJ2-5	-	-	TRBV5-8	CASSFRQAQETQYF	TGTGCCAGCAGCTTTAGACAGGCACAAGAGACCCAGTACTTC
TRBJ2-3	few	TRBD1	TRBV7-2	CASSLAGTGVGDTQYF	TGTGCCAGCAGCTTGGCCGGGACAGGGGTGGGGGATACGCAGTATTTT
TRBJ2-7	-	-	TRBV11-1	CASSLDNLNNEQYF	TGTGCCAGCAGCTTAGACAACCTGAACAACGAGCAGTACTTC
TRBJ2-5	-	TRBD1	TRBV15	CATRETGFGETQYF	TGTGCCACCAGAGAGACAGGGTTCGGAGAGACCCAGTACTTC
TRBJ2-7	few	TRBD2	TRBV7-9	CASSLMMGGGSVYEQYF	TGTGCCAGCAGCTTGATGATGGGTGGCGGGAGCGTCTACGAGCAGTACTTC
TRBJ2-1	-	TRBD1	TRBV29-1	CSVQTGVLNEQFF	TGCAGCGTTCAGACAGGGGTCCTCAATGAGCAGTTCTTC
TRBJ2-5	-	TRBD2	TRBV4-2	CASSQEGRESYF	TGTGCCAGCAGCCAAGAAGGGCGGGAGAGTTACTTC
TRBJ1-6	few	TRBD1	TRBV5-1	CASSKDREYSPLHF	TGCGCCAGCAGCAAGGACAGGGAGTATTCACCCCTCCACTTT
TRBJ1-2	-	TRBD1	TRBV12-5	CASGLPRTGRMFNYGYTF	TGTGCTAGTGGTTTGCCCCGGACAGGGAGAATGTTCAACTATGGCTACACCTTC
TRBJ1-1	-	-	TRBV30	CAWSPGTEAFF	TGTGCCTGGAGTCCGGGAACTGAAGCTTTCTTT
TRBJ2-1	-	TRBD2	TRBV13	CASSLARTSGMNEQFF	TGTGCCAGCAGCTTAGCAAGGACTAGCGGGATGAATGAGCAGTTCTTC
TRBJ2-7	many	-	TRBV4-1	CASSQLLGGSEQYF	TGCGCCAGCAGCCAGCTCCTAGGGGGAAGCGAGCAGTACTTC
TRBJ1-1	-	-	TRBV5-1	CASSSPQGGYTEAFF	TGCGCCAGCAGCTCCCCCCAGGGCGGATACACTGAAGCTTTCTTT
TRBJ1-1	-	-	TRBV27	CASSPTRTGQIEAFF	TGTGCCAGCAGTCCTACCAGAACCGGACAGATCGAAGCTTTCTTT
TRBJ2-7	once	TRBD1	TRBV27	CASSPRQGRRNEQYF	TGTGCCAGCAGTCCCCGACAGGGGAGGAGGAACGAGCAGTACTTC
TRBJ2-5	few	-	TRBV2	CASSDNQETQYF	TGTGCCAGCAGTGATAACCAAGAGACCCAGTACTTC
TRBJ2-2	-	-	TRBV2	CASSDRTGELFF	TGTGCCAGCAGTGATCGGACCGGGGAGCTGTTTTTT
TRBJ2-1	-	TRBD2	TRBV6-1	CASSELAGLYNEQFF	TGTGCCAGCAGTGAACTAGCGGGCCTATACAATGAGCAGTTCTTC
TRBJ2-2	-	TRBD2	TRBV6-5	CASCREDWTGELFF	TGTGCCAGCTGCCGGGAGGATTGGACCGGGGAGCTGTTTTTT
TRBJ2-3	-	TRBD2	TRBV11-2	CASIPGLAGDEDTDTQYF	TGTGCCAGCATTCCGGGACTAGCGGGAGATGAGGACACAGATACGCAGTATTTT
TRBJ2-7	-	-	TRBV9	CASSVGGAPSSYEQYF	TGTGCCAGCAGCGTCGGCGGGGCTCCCTCCTCCTACGAGCAGTACTTC
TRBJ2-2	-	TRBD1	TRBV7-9	CASRDDRANTGELFF	TGTGCCAGCAGGGACGACAGGGCCAACACCGGGGAGCTGTTTTTT
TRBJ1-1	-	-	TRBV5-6	CASSLQYGNTEAFF	TGTGCCAGCAGCTTACAGTATGGGAACACTGAAGCTTTCTTT
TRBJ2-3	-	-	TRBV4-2	CASSQERTATDTQYF	TGTGCCAGCAGCCAGGAAAGGACAGCCACAGATACGCAGTATTTT